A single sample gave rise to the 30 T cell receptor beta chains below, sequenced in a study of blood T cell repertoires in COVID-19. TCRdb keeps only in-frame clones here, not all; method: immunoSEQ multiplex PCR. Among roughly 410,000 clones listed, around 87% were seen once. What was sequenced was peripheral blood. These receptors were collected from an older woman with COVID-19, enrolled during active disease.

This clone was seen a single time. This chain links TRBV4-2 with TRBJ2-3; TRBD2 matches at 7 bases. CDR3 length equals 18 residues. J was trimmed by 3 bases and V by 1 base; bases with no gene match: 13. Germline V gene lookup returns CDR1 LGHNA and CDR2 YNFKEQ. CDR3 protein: CASSQAAQAGLPTDTQYF. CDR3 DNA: TGTGCCAGCAGCCAAGCGGCGCAGGCGGGACTACCTACAGATACGCAGTATTTT.

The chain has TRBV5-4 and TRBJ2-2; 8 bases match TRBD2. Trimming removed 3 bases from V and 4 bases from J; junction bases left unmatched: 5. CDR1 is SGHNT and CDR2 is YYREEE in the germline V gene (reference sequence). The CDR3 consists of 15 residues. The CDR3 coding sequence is TGTGCCAGCAGCTCGGGGGGGCCGGGCACCGGGGAGCTGTTTTTT. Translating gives CASSSGGPGTGELFF. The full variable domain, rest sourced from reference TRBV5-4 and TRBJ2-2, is ETGVTQSPTHLIKTRGQQVTLRCSSQSGHNTVSWYQQALGQGPQFIFQYYREEENGRGNFPPRFSGLQFPNYSSELNVNALELDDSALYLCASSSGGPGTGELFFGEGSRLTVL.

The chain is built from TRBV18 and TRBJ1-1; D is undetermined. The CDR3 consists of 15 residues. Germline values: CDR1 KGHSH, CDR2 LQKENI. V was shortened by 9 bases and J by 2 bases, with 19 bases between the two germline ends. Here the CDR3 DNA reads TGTGCCAGTATGAAGGCTGATCGGGGAAACACTGAAGCTTTCTTT. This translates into CASMKADRGNTEAFF.

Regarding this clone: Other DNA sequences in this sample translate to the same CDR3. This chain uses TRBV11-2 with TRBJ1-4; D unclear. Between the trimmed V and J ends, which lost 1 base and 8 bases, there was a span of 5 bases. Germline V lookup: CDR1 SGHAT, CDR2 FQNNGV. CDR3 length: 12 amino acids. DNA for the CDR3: TGTGCCAGCAGCTTAGCCGGGGAAAAACTGTTTTTT. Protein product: CASSLAGEKLFF.

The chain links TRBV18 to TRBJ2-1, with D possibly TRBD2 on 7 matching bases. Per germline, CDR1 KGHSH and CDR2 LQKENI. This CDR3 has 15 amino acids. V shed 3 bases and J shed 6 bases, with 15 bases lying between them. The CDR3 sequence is CASSPRGAGPNEQFF. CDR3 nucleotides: TGTGCCAGCTCACCCCGGGGGGCGGGACCCAATGAGCAGTTCTTC. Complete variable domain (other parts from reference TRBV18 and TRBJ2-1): NAGVMQNPRHLVRRRGQEARLRCSPMKGHSHVYWYRQLPEEGLKFMVYLQKENIIDESGMPKERFSAEFPKEGPSILRIQQVVRGDSAAYFCASSPRGAGPNEQFFGPGTRLTVL.

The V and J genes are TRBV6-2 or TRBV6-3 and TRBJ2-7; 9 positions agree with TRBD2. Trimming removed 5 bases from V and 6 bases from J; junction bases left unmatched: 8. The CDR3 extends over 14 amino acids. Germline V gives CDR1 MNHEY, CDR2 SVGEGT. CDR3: CASSRIAGEGEQYF. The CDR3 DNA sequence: TGTGCCAGCAGTCGTATAGCGGGGGAAGGCGAGCAGTACTTC.

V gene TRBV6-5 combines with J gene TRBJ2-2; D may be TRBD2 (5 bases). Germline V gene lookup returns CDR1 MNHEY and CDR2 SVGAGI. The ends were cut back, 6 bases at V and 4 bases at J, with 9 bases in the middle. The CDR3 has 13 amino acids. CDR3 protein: CASRLDGTGELFF. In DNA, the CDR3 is TGTGCCAGCAGACTAGATGGCACCGGGGAGCTGTTTTTT.

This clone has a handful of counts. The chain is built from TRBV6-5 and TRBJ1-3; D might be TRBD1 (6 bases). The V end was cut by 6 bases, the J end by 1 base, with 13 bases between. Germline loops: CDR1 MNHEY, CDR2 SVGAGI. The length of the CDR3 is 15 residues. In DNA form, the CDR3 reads TGTGCCAGCAGCTCACAGGGTAATTCTGGAAACACCATATATTTT. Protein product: CASSSQGNSGNTIYF.

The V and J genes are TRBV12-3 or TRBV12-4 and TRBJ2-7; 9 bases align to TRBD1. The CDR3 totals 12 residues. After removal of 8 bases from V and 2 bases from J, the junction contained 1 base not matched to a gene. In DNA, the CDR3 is TGTGCCAGCGGGACAGGGCCCTACGAGCAGTACTTC. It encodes CASGTGPYEQYF.

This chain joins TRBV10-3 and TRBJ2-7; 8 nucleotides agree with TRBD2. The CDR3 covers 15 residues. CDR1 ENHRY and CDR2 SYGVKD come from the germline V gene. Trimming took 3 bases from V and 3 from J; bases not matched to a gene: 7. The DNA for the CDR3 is TGTGCCATCAGTGATGTAAGCGGGGGCCGCTACGAGCAGTACTTC. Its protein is CAISDVSGGRYEQYF.

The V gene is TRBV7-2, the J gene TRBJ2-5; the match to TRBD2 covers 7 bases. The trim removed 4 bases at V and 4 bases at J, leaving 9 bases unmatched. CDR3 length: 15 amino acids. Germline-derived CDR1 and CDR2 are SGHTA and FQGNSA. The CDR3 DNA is TGTGCCAGCAGCTCCGACAAAACGGGAGGAGAGACCCAGTACTTC. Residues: CASSSDKTGGETQYF. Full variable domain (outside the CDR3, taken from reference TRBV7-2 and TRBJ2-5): GAGVSQSPSNKVTEKGKDVELRCDPISGHTALYWYRQSLGQGLEFLIYFQGNSAPDKSGLPSDRFSAERTGGSVSTLTIQRTQQEDSAVYLCASSSDKTGGETQYFGPGTRLLVL.

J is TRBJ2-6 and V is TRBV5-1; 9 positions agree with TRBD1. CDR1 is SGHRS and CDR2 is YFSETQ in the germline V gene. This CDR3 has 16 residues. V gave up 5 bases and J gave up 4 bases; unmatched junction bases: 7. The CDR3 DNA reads TGCGCCAGCAGTCAACAGGGGGCTACGGGGGCCAACGTCCTGACTTTC. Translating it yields CASSQQGATGANVLTF.

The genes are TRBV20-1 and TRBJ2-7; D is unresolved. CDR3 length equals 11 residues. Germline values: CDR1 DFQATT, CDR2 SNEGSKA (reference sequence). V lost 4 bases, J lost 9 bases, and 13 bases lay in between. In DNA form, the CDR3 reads TGCAGTGCTATCACCCCCGAGCGGCAGTACTTC. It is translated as CSAITPERQYF.

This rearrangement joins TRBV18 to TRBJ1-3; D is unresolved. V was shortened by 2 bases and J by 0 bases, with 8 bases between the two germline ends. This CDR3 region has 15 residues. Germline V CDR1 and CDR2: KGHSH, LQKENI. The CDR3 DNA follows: TGTGCCAGCTCACCAGGGAGGATCTCTGGAAACACCATATATTTT. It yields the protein CASSPGRISGNTIYF.

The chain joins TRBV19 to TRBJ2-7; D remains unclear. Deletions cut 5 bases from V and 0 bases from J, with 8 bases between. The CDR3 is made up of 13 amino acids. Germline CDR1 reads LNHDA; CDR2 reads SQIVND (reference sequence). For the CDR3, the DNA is TGTGCCAGTAGTCGCCAGAACTCCTACGAGCAGTACTTC. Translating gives CASSRQNSYEQYF.

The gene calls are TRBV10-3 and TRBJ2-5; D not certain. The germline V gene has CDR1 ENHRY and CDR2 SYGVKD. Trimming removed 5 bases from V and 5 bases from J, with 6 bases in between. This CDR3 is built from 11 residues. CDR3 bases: TGTGCCATCAGTCAAACTGAGACCCAGTACTTC. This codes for CAISQTETQYF.

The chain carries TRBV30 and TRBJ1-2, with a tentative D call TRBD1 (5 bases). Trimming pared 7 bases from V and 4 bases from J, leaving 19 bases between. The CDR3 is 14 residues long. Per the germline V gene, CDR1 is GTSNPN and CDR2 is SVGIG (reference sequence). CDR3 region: CASVQGMESYGYTF. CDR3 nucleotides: TGTGCCTCGGTTCAGGGTATGGAGTCCTATGGCTACACCTTC.

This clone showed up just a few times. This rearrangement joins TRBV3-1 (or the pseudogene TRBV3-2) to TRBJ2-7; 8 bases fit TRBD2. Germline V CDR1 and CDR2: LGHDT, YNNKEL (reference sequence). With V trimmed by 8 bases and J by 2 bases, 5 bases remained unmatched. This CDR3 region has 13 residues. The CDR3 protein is CASEIAGTYEQYF. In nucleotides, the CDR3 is TGTGCCAGCGAGATAGCGGGGACCTACGAGCAGTACTTC.

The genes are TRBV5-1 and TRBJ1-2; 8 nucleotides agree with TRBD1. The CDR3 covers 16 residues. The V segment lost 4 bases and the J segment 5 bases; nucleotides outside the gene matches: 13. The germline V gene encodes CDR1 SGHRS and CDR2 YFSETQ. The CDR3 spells CASSPRVGTGGYGYTF. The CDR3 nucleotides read TGCGCCAGCAGCCCCCGGGTCGGGACAGGAGGGTATGGCTACACCTTC.

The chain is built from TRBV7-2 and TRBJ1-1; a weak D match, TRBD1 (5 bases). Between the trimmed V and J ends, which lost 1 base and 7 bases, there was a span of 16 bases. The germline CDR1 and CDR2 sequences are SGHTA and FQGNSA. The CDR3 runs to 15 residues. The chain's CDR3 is CASSLDRTSLFEAFF. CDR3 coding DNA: TGTGCCAGCAGCTTAGATCGGACATCGCTATTTGAAGCTTTCTTT.

DNA of the CDR3: TGCGCCAGCAGCAAAAGCGCGACCTACGAGCAGTACTTC. Protein sequence: CASSKSATYEQYF. The rearrangement joins TRBV5-1 to TRBJ2-7; D remains ambiguous. CDR3 length: 13 amino acids. Germline CDR1 SGHRS, CDR2 YFSETQ. Deletions cut 4 bases from V and 2 bases from J, with 10 bases between.

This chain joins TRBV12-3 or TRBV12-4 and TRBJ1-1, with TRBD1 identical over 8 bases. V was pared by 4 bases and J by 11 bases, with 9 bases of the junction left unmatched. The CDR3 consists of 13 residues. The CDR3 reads CASSSGQGPRAFF. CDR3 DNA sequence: TGTGCCAGCAGTTCTGGACAGGGCCCGAGGGCTTTCTTT.

CDR3 DNA sequence: TGTGCCAGCAGTGCGACAGGGCAGTGGACTGAAGCTTTCTTT. This codes for CASSATGQWTEAFF. The chain carries TRBV2 and TRBJ1-1; 7 nucleotides line up with TRBD1. This CDR3 contains 14 residues. The ends lost 4 bases at V and 5 bases at J; junction bases unmatched: 7. Germline loops: CDR1 SNHLY, CDR2 FYNNEI. Looking up the rest from reference TRBV2 and TRBJ1-1 gives the full variable domain: EPEVTQTPSHQVTQMGQEVILRCVPISNHLYFYWYRQILGQKVEFLVSFYNNEISEKSEIFDDQFSVERPDGSNFTLKIRSTKLEDSAMYFCASSATGQWTEAFFGQGTRLTVV.

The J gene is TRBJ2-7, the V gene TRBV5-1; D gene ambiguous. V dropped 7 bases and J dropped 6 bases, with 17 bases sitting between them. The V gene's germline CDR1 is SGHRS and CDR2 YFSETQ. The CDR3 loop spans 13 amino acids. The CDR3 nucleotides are TGCGCCAGCGGATCCGAGGTGGCGGCCGAGCAGTACTTC. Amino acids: CASGSEVAAEQYF.

CDR3 in DNA: TGTGCCAGCAGTGAGTTGACAACTAGCAATCAGCCCCAGCATTTT. Protein sequence: CASSELTTSNQPQHF. The chain carries TRBV2 and TRBJ1-5, with D unresolved. Trimming shortened V by 3 bases and J by 0 bases, and 9 bases separated the two germline ends. The CDR3 sequence is 15 residues long. Germline V gene data show CDR1 as SNHLY and CDR2 as FYNNEI.

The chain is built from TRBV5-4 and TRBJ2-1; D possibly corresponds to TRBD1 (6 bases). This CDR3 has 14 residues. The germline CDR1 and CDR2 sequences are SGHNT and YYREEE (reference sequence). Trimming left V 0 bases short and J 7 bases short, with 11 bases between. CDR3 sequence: CASSLASQGNEQFF. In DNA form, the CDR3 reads TGTGCCAGCAGCTTGGCATCACAGGGTAATGAGCAGTTCTTC.

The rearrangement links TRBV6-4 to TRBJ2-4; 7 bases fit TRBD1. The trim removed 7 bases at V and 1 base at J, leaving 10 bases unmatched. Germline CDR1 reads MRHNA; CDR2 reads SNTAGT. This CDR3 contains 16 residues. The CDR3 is CASTPTGEKAKNIQYF. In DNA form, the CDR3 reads TGTGCCAGCACCCCCACAGGGGAAAAGGCCAAAAACATTCAGTACTTC.

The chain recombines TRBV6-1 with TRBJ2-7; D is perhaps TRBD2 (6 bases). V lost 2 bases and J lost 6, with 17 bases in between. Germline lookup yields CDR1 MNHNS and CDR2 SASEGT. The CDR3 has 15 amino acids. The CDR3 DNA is TGTGCCAGCAGTGAAAGGAGGGCAACGCCGGGCGAGCAGTACTTC. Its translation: CASSERRATPGEQYF.

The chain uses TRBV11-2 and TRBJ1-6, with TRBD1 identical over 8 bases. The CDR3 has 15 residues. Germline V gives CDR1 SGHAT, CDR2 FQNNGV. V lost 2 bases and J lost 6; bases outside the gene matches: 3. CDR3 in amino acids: CASSLIGQGNSPLHF. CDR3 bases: TGTGCCAGCAGCTTAATCGGACAGGGTAATTCACCCCTCCACTTT.

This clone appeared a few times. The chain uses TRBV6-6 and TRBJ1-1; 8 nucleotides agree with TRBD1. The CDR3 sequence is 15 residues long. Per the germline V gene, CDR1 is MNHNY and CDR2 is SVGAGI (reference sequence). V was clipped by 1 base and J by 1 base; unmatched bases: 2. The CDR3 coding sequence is TGTGCCAGCAGTTACTGGACAGGGACGAACACTGAAGCTTTCTTT. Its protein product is CASSYWTGTNTEAFF.